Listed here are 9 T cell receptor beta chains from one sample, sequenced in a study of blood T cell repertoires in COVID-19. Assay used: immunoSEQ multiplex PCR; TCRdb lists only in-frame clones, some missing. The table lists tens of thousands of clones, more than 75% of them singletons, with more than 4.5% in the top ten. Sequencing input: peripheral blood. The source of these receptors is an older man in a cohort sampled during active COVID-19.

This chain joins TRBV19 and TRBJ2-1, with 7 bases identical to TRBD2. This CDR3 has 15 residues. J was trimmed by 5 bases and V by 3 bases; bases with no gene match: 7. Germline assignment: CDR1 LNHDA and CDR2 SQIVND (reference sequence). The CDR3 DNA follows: TGTGCCAGTAGTATCGGGAGGACCATGAACAATGAGCAGTTCTTC. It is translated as CASSIGRTMNNEQFF.

This chain's CDR3 is CASSPRQGVGQPQHF. The CDR3 DNA is TGTGCCAGCAGCCCGAGACAGGGCGTCGGGCAGCCCCAGCATTTT. The J gene is TRBJ1-5, the V gene TRBV3-1 (or the pseudogene TRBV3-2); 7 bases are a match to TRBD1. Germline V gene lookup returns CDR1 LGHDT and CDR2 YNNKEL (reference sequence). Trimming at V came to 4 bases and at J to 7 bases, leaving 10 bases not matched to a gene. CDR3 size: 15 residues.

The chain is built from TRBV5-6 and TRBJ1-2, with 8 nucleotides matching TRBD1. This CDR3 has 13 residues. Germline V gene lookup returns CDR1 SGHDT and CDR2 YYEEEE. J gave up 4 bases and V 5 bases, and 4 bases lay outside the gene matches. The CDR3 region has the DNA TGTGCCAGCAGGGCGGACAGGGTCTATGGCTACACCTTC. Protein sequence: CASRADRVYGYTF.

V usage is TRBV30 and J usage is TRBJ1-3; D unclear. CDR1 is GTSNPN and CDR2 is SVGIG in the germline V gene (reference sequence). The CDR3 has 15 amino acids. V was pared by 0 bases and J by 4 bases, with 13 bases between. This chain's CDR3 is CAWSVHEGAGNTIYF. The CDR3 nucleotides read TGTGCCTGGAGTGTACACGAGGGCGCGGGAAACACCATATATTTT.

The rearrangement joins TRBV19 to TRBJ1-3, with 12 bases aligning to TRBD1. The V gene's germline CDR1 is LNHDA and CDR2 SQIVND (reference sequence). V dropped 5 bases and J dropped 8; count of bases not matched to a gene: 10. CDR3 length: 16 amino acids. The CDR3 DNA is TGTGCCAGTAGTCCCCGAGGGACAGGGGGCCGGGACACCATATATTTT. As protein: CASSPRGTGGRDTIYF.

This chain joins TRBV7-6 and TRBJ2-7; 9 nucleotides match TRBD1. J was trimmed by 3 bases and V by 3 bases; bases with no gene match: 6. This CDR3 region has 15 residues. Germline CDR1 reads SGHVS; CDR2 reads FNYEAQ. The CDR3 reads CASSLGTGYDYEQYF. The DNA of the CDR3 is TGTGCCAGCAGCTTGGGGACAGGGTATGACTACGAGCAGTACTTC.

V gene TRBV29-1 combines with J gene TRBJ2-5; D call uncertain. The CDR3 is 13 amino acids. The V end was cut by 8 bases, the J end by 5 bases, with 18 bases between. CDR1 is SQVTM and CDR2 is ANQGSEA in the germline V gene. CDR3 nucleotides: TGCAGCCTCATTCCCGCTGGCGGCGAGACCCAGTACTTC. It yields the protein CSLIPAGGETQYF. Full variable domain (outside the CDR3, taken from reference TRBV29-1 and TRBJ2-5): SAVISQKPSRDICQRGTSLTIQCQVDSQVTMMFWYRQQPGQSLTLIATANQGSEATYESGFVIDKFPISRPNLTFSTLTVSNMSPEDSSIYLCSLIPAGGETQYFGPGTRLLVL.

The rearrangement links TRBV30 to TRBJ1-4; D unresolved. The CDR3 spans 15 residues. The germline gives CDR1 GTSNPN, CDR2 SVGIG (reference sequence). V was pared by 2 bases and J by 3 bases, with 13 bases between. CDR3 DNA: TGTGCCTGGAGTCCCAACAGTAAACCTAATGAAAAACTGTTTTTT. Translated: CAWSPNSKPNEKLFF.

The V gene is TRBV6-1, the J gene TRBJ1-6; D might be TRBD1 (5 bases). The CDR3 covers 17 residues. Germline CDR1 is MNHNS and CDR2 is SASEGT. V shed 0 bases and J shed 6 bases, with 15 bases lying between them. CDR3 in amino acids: CASSEALTVSFNSPLHF. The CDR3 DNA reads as TGTGCCAGCAGTGAAGCCCTGACAGTCTCTTTTAATTCACCCCTCCACTTT.